The TCR beta chain under discussion was sequenced for a study of CD8 T cells in Susac syndrome. The study's findings and limits: In its TCR sequencing and HLA analysis, the study acknowledged that the number of individuals was relatively small.

Details on this clonotype: Its cognate antigen is unknown. At one boundary the junction diverges from the germline segment, which might be a read error.

The CDR3 length is 15 residues. Germline V gene lookup returns CDR1 SGHNT and CDR2 YENEEA. CD8+ and CD4+ T cells taken from blood had their TCR beta sequenced. The individuals used as controls were healthy donors who had been matched for both age and sex. Reverse transcription of 0.5 to 1 ug RNA was carried out with random hexamers. With immunoSEQ multiplex PCR, TCR beta CDR3 was amplified across 54 Vbeta and 13 Jbeta. TCRdb re-called the immunoSEQ multiplex PCR reads with MiXCR, one entry per CDR3 protein. The sample records about 200,000 distinct CDR3 sequences, roughly 95% being singletons. The rearrangement links TRBV11-3 to TRBJ2-5; TRBD1 aligns across 7 bases. The sequence came from a human donor in good health. The material sequenced was CD4+ T cells from PBMCs. The CDR3 region is CASSLDGQDHETQYF. DNA of the CDR3: TGTGCCAGCAGCTTAGATGGACAGGACCACGAGACCCAGTACTTC.